Reported below is one T cell receptor (beta chain). TCRdb's table, derived via immunoSEQ multiplex PCR, lists solely in-frame clones and lacks some. The sample has about 78,000 clones; less than 95% are singletons. The sample originates from a study of blood T cell repertoires in COVID-19. Germline assignment: CDR1 KGHSH and CDR2 LQKENI. The CDR3 contains 15 residues. V was clipped by 3 bases and J by 6 bases; unmatched bases: 11. Sequencing was carried out using peripheral blood. The V call is TRBV18, the J call TRBJ2-7, with TRBD1 identical over 7 bases. This clonotype was sampled from a woman aged 45-65 years in a cohort sampled during active COVID-19. The CDR3 DNA reads TGTGCCAGCTCACCGACAGGGAAGGTCTGGCGCGAGCAGTACTTC. It is translated as CASSPTGKVWREQYF.